This T cell receptor beta chain is from a study of blood T cell repertoires in COVID-19. Germline V gives CDR1 GTSNPN, CDR2 SVGIG (reference sequence). There are 13 residues in the CDR3. V was clipped by 1 base and J by 9 bases; unmatched bases: 7. Repertoires were generated with immunoSEQ multiplex PCR, while TCRdb's copy carries only in-frame clones and drops some. The table shows roughly 280,000 clones, with around nine tenths occurring only once. This clone was picked up a small number of times. J is TRBJ1-1 and V is TRBV30, with TRBD1 matching 8 bases. The sequenced material came from peripheral blood. This sequence was found in a middle-aged man with active or convalescent COVID-19. This chain's CDR3 is CAWSEGQGMKAFF. DNA of the CDR3: TGTGCCTGGAGTGAAGGACAGGGAATGAAAGCTTTCTTT.